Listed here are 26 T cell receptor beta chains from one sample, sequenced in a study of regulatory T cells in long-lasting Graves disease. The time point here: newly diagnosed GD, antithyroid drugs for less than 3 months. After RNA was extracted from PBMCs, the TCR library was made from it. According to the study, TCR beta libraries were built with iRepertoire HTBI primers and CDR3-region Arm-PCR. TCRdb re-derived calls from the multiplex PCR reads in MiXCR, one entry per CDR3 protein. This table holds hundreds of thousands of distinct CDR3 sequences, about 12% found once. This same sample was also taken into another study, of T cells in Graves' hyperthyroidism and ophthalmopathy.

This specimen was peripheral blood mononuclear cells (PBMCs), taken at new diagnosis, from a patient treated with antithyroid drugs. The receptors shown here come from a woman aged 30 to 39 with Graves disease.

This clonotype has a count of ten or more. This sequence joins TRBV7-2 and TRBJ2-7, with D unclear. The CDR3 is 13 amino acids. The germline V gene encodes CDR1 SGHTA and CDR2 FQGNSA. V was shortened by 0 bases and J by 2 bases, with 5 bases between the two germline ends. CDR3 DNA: TGTGCCAGCAGCTTAGCCACTACCTACGAGCAGTACTTC. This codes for CASSLATTYEQYF.

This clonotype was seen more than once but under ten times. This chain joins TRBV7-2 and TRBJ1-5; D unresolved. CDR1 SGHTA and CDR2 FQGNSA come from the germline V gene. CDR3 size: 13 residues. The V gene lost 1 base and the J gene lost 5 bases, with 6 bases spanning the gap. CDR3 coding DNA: TGTGCCAGCAGCTTAGAAGTAGATCAGCCCCAGCATTTT. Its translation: CASSLEVDQPQHF.

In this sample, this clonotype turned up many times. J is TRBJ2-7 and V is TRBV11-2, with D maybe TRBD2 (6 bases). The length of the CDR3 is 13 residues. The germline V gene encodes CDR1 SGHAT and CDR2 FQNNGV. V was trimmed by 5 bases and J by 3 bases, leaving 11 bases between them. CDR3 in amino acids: CASSGGLHYEQYF. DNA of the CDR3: TGTGCCAGCAGCGGGGGGTTGCACTACGAGCAGTACTTC.

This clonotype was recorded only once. The CDR3 loop is CASSFDENTEAFF. The CDR3 nucleotides read TGTGCCAGCAGTTTCGATGAAAACACTGAAGCTTTCTTT. V gene TRBV12-3 or TRBV12-4 combines with J gene TRBJ1-1; D unresolved. The CDR3 covers 13 residues. The V end was cut by 3 bases, the J end by 2 bases, with 7 bases between.

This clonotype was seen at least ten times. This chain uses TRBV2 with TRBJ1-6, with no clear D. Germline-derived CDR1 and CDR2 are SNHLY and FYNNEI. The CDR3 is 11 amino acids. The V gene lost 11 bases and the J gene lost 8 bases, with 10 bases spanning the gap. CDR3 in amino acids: CASTRDSPLHF. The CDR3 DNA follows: TGTGCCTCGACAAGAGATTCACCCCTCCACTTT.

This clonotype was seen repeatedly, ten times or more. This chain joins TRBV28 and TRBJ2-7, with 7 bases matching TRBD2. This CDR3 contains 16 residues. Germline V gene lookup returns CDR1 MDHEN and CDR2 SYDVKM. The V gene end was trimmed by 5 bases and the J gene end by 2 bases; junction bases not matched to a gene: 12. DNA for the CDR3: TGTGCCAGCAGTCTCGAAACTAGCGCGAACCCCTACGAGCAGTACTTC. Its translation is CASSLETSANPYEQYF.

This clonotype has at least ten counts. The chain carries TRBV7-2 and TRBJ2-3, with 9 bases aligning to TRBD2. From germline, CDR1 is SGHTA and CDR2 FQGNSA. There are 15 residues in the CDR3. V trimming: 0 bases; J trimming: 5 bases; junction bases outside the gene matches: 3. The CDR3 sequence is CASSLALAGRDTQYF. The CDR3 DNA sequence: TGTGCCAGCAGCTTAGCGCTAGCGGGGAGAGATACGCAGTATTTT.

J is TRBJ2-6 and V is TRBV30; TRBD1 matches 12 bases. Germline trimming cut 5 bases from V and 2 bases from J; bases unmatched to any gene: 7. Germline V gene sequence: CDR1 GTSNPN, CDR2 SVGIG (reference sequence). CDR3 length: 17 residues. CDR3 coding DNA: TGTGCCTGGCACCGGGACAGGGGGCGCGCTGGGGCCAACGTCCTGACTTTC. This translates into CAWHRDRGRAGANVLTF.

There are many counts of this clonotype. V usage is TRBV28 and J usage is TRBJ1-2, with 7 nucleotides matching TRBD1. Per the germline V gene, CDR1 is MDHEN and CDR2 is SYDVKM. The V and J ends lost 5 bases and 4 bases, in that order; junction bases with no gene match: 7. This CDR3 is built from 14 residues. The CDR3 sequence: CASSPGGRGYGYTF. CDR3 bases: TGTGCCAGCAGTCCAGGGGGGCGCGGCTATGGCTACACCTTC.

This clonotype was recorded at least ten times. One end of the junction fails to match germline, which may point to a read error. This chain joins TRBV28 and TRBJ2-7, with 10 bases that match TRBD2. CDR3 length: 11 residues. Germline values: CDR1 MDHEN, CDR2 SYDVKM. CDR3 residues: CASSNSGRAGF. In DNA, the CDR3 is TGTGCCAGCAGCAACAGCGGGAGGGCCGGCTTC.

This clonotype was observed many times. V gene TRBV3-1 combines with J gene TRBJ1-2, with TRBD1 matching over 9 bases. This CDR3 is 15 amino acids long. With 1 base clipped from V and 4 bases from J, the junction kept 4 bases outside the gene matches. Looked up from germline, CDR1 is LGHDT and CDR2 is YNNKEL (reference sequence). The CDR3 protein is CASSQGGQGFYGYTF. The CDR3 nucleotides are TGTGCCAGCAGCCAAGGGGGACAGGGATTCTATGGCTACACCTTC.

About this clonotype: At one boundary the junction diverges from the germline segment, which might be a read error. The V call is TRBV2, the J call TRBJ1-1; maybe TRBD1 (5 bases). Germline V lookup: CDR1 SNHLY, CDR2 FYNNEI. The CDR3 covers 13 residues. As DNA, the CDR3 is TGTGCCAGCATCCTTGGACGGGGGGGTGAAGCTCTCTTT. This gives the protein CASILGRGGEALF.

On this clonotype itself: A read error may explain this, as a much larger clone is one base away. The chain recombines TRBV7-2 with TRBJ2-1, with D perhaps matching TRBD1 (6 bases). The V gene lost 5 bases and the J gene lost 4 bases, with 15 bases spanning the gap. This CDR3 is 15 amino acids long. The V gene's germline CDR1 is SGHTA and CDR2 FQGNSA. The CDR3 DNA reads TGTGCCAGCAGCACGCAGGGGCTGCAGTACAATGAGCAGTTCTTC. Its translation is CASSTQGLQYNEQFF.

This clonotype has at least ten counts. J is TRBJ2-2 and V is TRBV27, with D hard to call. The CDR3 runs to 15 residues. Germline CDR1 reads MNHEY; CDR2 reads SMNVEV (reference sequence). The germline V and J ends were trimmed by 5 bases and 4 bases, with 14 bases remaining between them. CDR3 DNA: TGTGCCAGCAGTCTTCCCTCCGTCCCCACCGGGGAGCTGTTTTTT. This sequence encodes CASSLPSVPTGELFF.

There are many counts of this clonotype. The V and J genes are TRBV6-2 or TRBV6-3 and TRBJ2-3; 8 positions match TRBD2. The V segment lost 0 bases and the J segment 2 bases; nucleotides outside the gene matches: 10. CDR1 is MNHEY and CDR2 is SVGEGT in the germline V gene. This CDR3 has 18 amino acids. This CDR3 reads CASSYSEERETATDTQYF. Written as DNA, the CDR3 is TGTGCCAGCAGTTACTCGGAGGAGCGGGAGACGGCCACAGATACGCAGTATTTT.

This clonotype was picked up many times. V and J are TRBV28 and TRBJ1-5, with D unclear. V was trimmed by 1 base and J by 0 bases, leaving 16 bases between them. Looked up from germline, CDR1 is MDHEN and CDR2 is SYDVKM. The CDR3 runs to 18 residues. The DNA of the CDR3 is TGTGCCAGCAGTTTATCTTTGTTAGGCCAATTTAGCAATCAGCCCCAGCATTTT. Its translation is CASSLSLLGQFSNQPQHF.

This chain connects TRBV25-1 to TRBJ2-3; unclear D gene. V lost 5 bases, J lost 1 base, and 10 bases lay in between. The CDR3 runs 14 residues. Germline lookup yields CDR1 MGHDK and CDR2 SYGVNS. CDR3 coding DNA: TGTGCCAGCAGTCCGGGTTGGGGCACAGATACGCAGTATTTT. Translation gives CASSPGWGTDTQYF.

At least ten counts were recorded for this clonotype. In DNA form, the CDR3 reads TGTGCCAGCAGCCCCAGCCCCTACAGGGGATCCATGAACACTGAAGCTTTCTTT. Translation gives CASSPSPYRGSMNTEAFF. This chain links TRBV11-3 with TRBJ1-1; TRBD1 matches at 7 bases. Germline loops: CDR1 SGHNT, CDR2 YENEEA. V lost 5 bases and J lost 0; bases outside the gene matches: 15. The CDR3 runs to 18 residues.

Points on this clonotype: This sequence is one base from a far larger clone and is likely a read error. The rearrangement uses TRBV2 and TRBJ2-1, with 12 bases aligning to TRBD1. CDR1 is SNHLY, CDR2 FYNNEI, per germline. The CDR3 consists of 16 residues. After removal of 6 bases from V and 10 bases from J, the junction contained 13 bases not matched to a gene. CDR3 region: CASRPRPGQGAYEQFF. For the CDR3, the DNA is TGTGCCAGCAGACCAAGACCGGGACAGGGGGCCTACGAGCAGTTCTTC.

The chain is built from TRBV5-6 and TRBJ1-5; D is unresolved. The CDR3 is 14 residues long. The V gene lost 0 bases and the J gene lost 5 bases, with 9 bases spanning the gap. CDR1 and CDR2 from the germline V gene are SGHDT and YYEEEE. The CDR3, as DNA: TGTGCCAGCAGCTTGGGAGTCATTGATCAGCCCCAGCATTTT. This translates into CASSLGVIDQPQHF.

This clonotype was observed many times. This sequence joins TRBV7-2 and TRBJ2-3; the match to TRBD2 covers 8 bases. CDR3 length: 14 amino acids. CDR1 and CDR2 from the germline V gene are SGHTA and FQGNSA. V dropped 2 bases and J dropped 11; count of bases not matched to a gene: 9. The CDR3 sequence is CASSLRVFAGGQYF. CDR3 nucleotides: TGTGCCAGCAGCTTACGGGTGTTCGCGGGAGGGCAGTATTTT.

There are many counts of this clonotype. The DNA of the CDR3 is TGTGCCAGCAGCCAAGAAACCGGAGCTGATCCCACCGGGGAGCTGTTTTTT. It codes for CASSQETGADPTGELFF. The chain has TRBV14 and TRBJ2-2; D gene uncertain. Trimming stripped 0 bases from V and 4 bases from J, with 15 bases between. The CDR3 is 17 amino acids. Germline-derived CDR1 and CDR2 are SGHDN and FVKESK.

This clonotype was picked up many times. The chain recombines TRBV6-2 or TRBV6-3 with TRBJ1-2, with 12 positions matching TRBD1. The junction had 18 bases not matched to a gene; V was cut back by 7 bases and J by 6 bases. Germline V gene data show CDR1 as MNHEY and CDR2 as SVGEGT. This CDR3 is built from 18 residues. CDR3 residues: CASNKIAGTGGAGDGYTF. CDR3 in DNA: TGTGCCAGCAATAAAATTGCCGGGACAGGGGGCGCAGGGGATGGCTACACCTTC.

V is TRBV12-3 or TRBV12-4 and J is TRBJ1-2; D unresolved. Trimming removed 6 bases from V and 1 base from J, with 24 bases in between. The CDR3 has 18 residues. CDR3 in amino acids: CASSPTVRASSYNYGYTF. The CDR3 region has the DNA TGTGCCAGCAGCCCAACCGTCAGAGCCTCGTCGTATAACTATGGCTACACCTTC.

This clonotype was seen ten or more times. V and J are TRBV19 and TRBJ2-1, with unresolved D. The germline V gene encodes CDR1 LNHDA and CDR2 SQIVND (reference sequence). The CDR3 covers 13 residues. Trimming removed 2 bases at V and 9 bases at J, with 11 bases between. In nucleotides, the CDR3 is TGTGCCAGTAGTATAACGACGTTATCTGAGCAGTTCTTC. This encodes CASSITTLSEQFF.

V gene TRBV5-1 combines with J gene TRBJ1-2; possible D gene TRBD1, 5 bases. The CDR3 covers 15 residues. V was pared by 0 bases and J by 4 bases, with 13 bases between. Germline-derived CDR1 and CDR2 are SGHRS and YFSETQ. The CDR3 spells CASSLGAGQIYGYTF. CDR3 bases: TGCGCCAGCAGCTTGGGTGCAGGGCAAATCTATGGCTACACCTTC.